What follows is one T cell receptor beta chain and its context. The entry originates in a study of blood T cell repertoires in COVID-19. Across the study: Sites in the United States, Italy and Spain provided acute and convalescent COVID-19 samples.

The germline V gene has CDR1 MNHEY and CDR2 SMNVEV (reference sequence). V was clipped by 2 bases and J by 6 bases; unmatched bases: 9. This CDR3 has 16 amino acids. The data were produced by immunoSEQ multiplex PCR, yet TCRdb's version contains in-frame clones alone and is incomplete. Of about 250,000 clones listed, about 88% were seen once; the top ten hold 2.5% to 3%. The sequenced material came from PBMCs or T cells enriched from blood (not recorded which). The origin of this receptor is a woman between 45 and 60 years old who had recovered from COVID-19. The chain combines TRBV27 with TRBJ1-2; 10 bases line up with TRBD1. The CDR3 loop reads CASSLRQGAFFDGYTF. The CDR3 DNA sequence: TGTGCCAGCAGTTTAAGACAGGGGGCGTTTTTTGATGGCTACACCTTC.